This TCR beta chain was sequenced during a study of cytomegalovirus exposure and HLA in healthy donors. Whole-study findings and limits: The listing of 150 to 200 TCR beta chains classed them as cytomegalovirus-associated.

V was shortened by 0 bases and J by 2 bases, with 5 bases between the two germline ends. The germline V gene has CDR1 LGHNA and CDR2 YSLEER. The CDR3 is 14 residues long. Primers: 60 Vbeta forward and 13 Jbeta reverse. Sequencing was performed with immunoSEQ multiplex PCR; in TCRdb, only in-frame clones are kept and a portion is missing. The data show roughly 160,000 clones, 84% seen once. This clone was counted between two and nine times. Its matching antigen is unknown. The rearrangement links TRBV4-3 to TRBJ1-3, with TRBD1 as a possible D gene (5 bases). Sequenced input: PBMCs. The TCR sequence derives from a man younger than 40 in good health and CMV-seronegative. This CDR3 is CASSQDRAGNTIYF. The CDR3, as DNA: TGCGCCAGCAGCCAAGACAGGGCTGGAAACACCATATATTTT.